Sequencing of this T cell receptor (beta chain) was carried out in a study of spatial heterogeneity in lung cancer. Study conclusions and caveats: How many expanded intratumoral alpha and beta TCRs were present tracked the tumor mutation count, which was a count of nonsynonymous mutations.

As for time point: sample taken at primary tumor resection. The CDR3 is 12 residues long. V gave up 8 bases and J gave up 7 bases, with 12 bases separating them. The germline gives CDR1 MNHNY, CDR2 SVGAGI (reference sequence). This clonotype is medium-sized. What it recognizes is unknown. TCRdb redid the calling of the 5' RACE reads with MiXCR, one entry per CDR3 protein. The repertoire holds several thousand distinct CDR3 sequences, 4.5% to 6% seen once, with around 24% in the top ten. This TCR derives from a male donor with early-stage non-small cell lung cancer. Sequencing was performed on lung tumor tissue, taken at surgery. The chain has TRBV6-6 and TRBJ1-5; D remains unclear. Written as DNA, the CDR3 is TGTGCCAGCCAAGCGGGGAGCCAGCCCCAGCATTTT. The encoded protein is CASQAGSQPQHF.